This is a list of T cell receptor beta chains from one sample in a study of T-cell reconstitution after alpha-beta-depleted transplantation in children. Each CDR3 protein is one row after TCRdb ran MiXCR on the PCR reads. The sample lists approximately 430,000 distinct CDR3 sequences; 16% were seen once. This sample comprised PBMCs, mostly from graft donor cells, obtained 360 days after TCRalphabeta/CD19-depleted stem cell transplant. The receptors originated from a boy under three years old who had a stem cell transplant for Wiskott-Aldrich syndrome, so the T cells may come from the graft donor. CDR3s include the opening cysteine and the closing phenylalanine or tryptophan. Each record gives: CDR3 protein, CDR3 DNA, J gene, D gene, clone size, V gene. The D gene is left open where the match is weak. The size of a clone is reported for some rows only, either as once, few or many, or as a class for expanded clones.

CDR3aa: CASSLGRQIRGYEQYF
CDR3nt: TGTGCCAGCAGCTTAGGGCGACAGATTCGCGGCTACGAGCAGTACTTC
j_gene: TRBJ2-7
d_gene: -
abundance: -
v_gene: TRBV7-8

CDR3aa: CASSYLLDNEQFF
CDR3nt: TGTGCCAGCAGTTACTTGCTCGACAATGAGCAGTTCTTC
j_gene: TRBJ2-1
d_gene: -
abundance: -
v_gene: TRBV6-5

CDR3aa: CATSRDPGPFFGEQYF
CDR3nt: TGTGCCACCAGCAGAGATCCGGGACCCTTCTTCGGCGAGCAGTACTTC
j_gene: TRBJ2-7
d_gene: -
abundance: few
v_gene: TRBV15

CDR3aa: CASSLKDEQYF
CDR3nt: TGTGCCAGCAGTTTGAAGGACGAGCAGTACTTC
j_gene: TRBJ2-7
d_gene: -
abundance: -
v_gene: TRBV12-3/TRBV12-4

CDR3aa: CATSGQLLSSYNEQFF
CDR3nt: TGTGCCACCAGTGGGCAGCTCCTTAGCTCCTACAATGAGCAGTTCTTC
j_gene: TRBJ2-1
d_gene: -
abundance: few
v_gene: TRBV24-1

CDR3aa: CASSPPSGGAYF
CDR3nt: TGTGCCAGCTCCCCACCTAGCGGGGGGGCCTACTTC
j_gene: TRBJ2-5
d_gene: TRBD2
abundance: few
v_gene: TRBV18

CDR3aa: CASSLALPNEQYF
CDR3nt: TGCGCCAGCAGCTTGGCGCTTCCAAACGAGCAGTACTTC
j_gene: TRBJ2-7
d_gene: -
abundance: many
v_gene: TRBV5-1

CDR3aa: CASSYGREVVPYNEQFF
CDR3nt: TGTGCCAGCAGTTACGGGCGGGAGGTCGTCCCCTACAATGAGCAGTTCTTC
j_gene: TRBJ2-1
d_gene: TRBD2
abundance: -
v_gene: TRBV6-5

CDR3aa: CASSVTKQASSFTGELFF
CDR3nt: TGTGCCAGCAGTGTTACGAAACAGGCGTCTTCTTTCACCGGGGAGCTGTTTTTT
j_gene: TRBJ2-2
d_gene: -
abundance: -
v_gene: TRBV6-1

CDR3aa: CSGTSGSPCDEQFF
CDR3nt: TGCAGCGGGACTAGCGGGAGCCCATGCGATGAGCAGTTCTTC
j_gene: TRBJ2-1
d_gene: TRBD2
abundance: -
v_gene: TRBV29-1

CDR3aa: CASTPFGGRTRTDTQYF
CDR3nt: TGTGCCAGCACTCCCTTCGGGGGGAGGACACGCACAGATACGCAGTATTTT
j_gene: TRBJ2-3
d_gene: TRBD2
abundance: -
v_gene: TRBV27

CDR3aa: CATSDWPGWNEQFF
CDR3nt: TGTGCCACCAGTGATTGGCCAGGGTGGAATGAGCAGTTCTTC
j_gene: TRBJ2-1
d_gene: -
abundance: many
v_gene: TRBV24-1

CDR3aa: CSASSLSSYNEQFF
CDR3nt: TGCAGTGCTAGTTCCTTGAGCTCCTACAATGAGCAGTTCTTC
j_gene: TRBJ2-1
d_gene: -
abundance: -
v_gene: TRBV20-1

CDR3aa: CASSPMGRETQYF
CDR3nt: TGTGCCAGCAGTCCGATGGGCCGAGAGACCCAGTACTTC
j_gene: TRBJ2-5
d_gene: -
abundance: -
v_gene: TRBV12-3/TRBV12-4

CDR3aa: CASSLELANRNEQFF
CDR3nt: TGCGCCAGCAGCTTGGAACTAGCGAATAGGAATGAGCAGTTCTTC
j_gene: TRBJ2-1
d_gene: TRBD2
abundance: few
v_gene: TRBV5-1

CDR3aa: CASSLAPRRETQYF
CDR3nt: TGTGCCAGCAGTTTAGCGCCAAGAAGAGAGACCCAGTACTTC
j_gene: TRBJ2-5
d_gene: -
abundance: -
v_gene: TRBV12-3/TRBV12-4

CDR3aa: CASSLEGNSMSRQFF
CDR3nt: TGTGCCAGCAGCTTAGAAGGGAACAGCATGTCAAGGCAGTTCTTC
j_gene: TRBJ2-1
d_gene: -
abundance: few
v_gene: TRBV7-7

CDR3aa: CASSSSNFKAQYF
CDR3nt: TGTGCCAGCAGCTCTAGCAACTTTAAGGCCCAGTACTTC
j_gene: TRBJ2-5
d_gene: -
abundance: -
v_gene: TRBV11-2

CDR3aa: CASRSHRGDEKLFF
CDR3nt: TGTGCCAGCAGGAGTCACAGGGGGGATGAAAAACTGTTTTTT
j_gene: TRBJ1-4
d_gene: TRBD1
abundance: -
v_gene: TRBV2

CDR3aa: CSAPWSYGYGYTF
CDR3nt: TGCAGTGCCCCGTGGAGCTATGGCTATGGCTACACCTTC
j_gene: TRBJ1-2
d_gene: -
abundance: -
v_gene: TRBV20-1

CDR3aa: CSVVPGQETQYF
CDR3nt: TGCAGCGTTGTCCCGGGACAAGAGACCCAGTACTTC
j_gene: TRBJ2-5
d_gene: -
abundance: many
v_gene: TRBV29-1

CDR3aa: CATSDLERGGRGEQFF
CDR3nt: TGTGCCACCAGTGATTTAGAGCGGGGGGGCAGAGGTGAGCAGTTCTTC
j_gene: TRBJ2-1
d_gene: TRBD2
abundance: -
v_gene: TRBV24-1

CDR3aa: CSVKQGDNSPLHF
CDR3nt: TGCAGCGTAAAGCAGGGGGATAATTCACCCCTCCACTTT
j_gene: TRBJ1-6
d_gene: TRBD1
abundance: few
v_gene: TRBV29-1

CDR3aa: CASSFKGGIAYEQYF
CDR3nt: TGCGCCAGCAGCTTTAAGGGGGGGATAGCATACGAGCAGTACTTC
j_gene: TRBJ2-7
d_gene: -
abundance: few
v_gene: TRBV5-1

CDR3aa: CSAWGPRNTGELFF
CDR3nt: TGCAGTGCCTGGGGACCGAGGAACACCGGGGAGCTGTTTTTT
j_gene: TRBJ2-2
d_gene: -
abundance: -
v_gene: TRBV20-1

CDR3aa: CSADRLGYEQFF
CDR3nt: TGCAGTGCTGACCGACTTGGCTATGAGCAGTTCTTC
j_gene: TRBJ2-1
d_gene: -
abundance: -
v_gene: TRBV20-1

CDR3aa: CASRRTGAEAFF
CDR3nt: TGTGCCAGCAGACGGACAGGTGCTGAAGCTTTCTTT
j_gene: TRBJ1-1
d_gene: TRBD1
abundance: -
v_gene: TRBV2

CDR3aa: CASRGSRTARETQYF
CDR3nt: TGTGCCAGCAGGGGTTCTCGGACAGCCAGGGAGACCCAGTACTTC
j_gene: TRBJ2-5
d_gene: -
abundance: many
v_gene: TRBV12-3/TRBV12-4

CDR3aa: CASSDHNEQFF
CDR3nt: TGTGCCAGCAGTGACCACAATGAGCAGTTCTTC
j_gene: TRBJ2-1
d_gene: -
abundance: -
v_gene: TRBV6-2/TRBV6-3

CDR3aa: CASSQGPRAGGLNTGELFF
CDR3nt: TGCGCCAGCAGCCAAGGCCCCCGAGCCGGGGGGCTAAACACCGGGGAGCTGTTTTTT
j_gene: TRBJ2-2
d_gene: -
abundance: -
v_gene: TRBV4-1

CDR3aa: CATSREGNTQYF
CDR3nt: TGTGCCACCAGCAGAGAGGGGAATACGCAGTATTTT
j_gene: TRBJ2-3
d_gene: -
abundance: -
v_gene: TRBV15

CDR3aa: CASSHVTSGSWNEQFF
CDR3nt: TGTGCCAGCAGCCACGTTACTAGCGGGAGTTGGAATGAGCAGTTCTTC
j_gene: TRBJ2-1
d_gene: TRBD2
abundance: -
v_gene: TRBV3-1

CDR3aa: CASSLSGQEQFF
CDR3nt: TGTGCCAGCAGTTTATCTGGACAGGAGCAGTTCTTC
j_gene: TRBJ2-1
d_gene: -
abundance: -
v_gene: TRBV27

CDR3aa: CASAQGGTEAFF
CDR3nt: TGTGCCAGCGCTCAGGGAGGCACTGAAGCTTTCTTT
j_gene: TRBJ1-1
d_gene: -
abundance: -
v_gene: TRBV7-9

CDR3aa: CASSLVGTSGRYEQYF
CDR3nt: TGTGCCAGCAGCTTAGTAGGGACTAGCGGGAGATACGAGCAGTACTTC
j_gene: TRBJ2-7
d_gene: TRBD2
abundance: -
v_gene: TRBV7-9

CDR3aa: CAIKGTRGTDTQYF
CDR3nt: TGTGCCATCAAAGGGACTAGGGGAACAGATACGCAGTATTTT
j_gene: TRBJ2-3
d_gene: TRBD2
abundance: -
v_gene: TRBV10-3

CDR3aa: CASSSPTGTVGWGSYEQYF
CDR3nt: TGTGCCAGCAGCTCGCCCACCGGGACAGTAGGATGGGGGTCCTACGAGCAGTACTTC
j_gene: TRBJ2-7
d_gene: TRBD1
abundance: -
v_gene: TRBV11-2

CDR3aa: CAIGQGRETQYF
CDR3nt: TGTGCCATAGGACAGGGGCGGGAGACCCAGTACTTC
j_gene: TRBJ2-5
d_gene: TRBD1
abundance: few
v_gene: TRBV10-3

CDR3aa: CASSHRLAGGPLTDTQYF
CDR3nt: TGCGCCAGCAGTCACCGACTAGCGGGGGGCCCGCTCACAGATACGCAGTATTTT
j_gene: TRBJ2-3
d_gene: TRBD2
abundance: many
v_gene: TRBV5-1

CDR3aa: CSAREGKTSGRVGTQYF
CDR3nt: TGCAGTGCTAGAGAAGGGAAGACTAGCGGGAGGGTAGGAACCCAGTACTTC
j_gene: TRBJ2-5
d_gene: TRBD2
abundance: few
v_gene: TRBV20-1

CDR3aa: CASSYIEQETQYF
CDR3nt: TGTGCCAGCAGCTATATAGAGCAAGAGACCCAGTACTTC
j_gene: TRBJ2-5
d_gene: -
abundance: -
v_gene: TRBV12-3/TRBV12-4

CDR3aa: CACSPILAGGPFFYEQYF
CDR3nt: TGTGCCTGCAGTCCCATTTTAGCGGGAGGGCCTTTTTTCTACGAGCAGTACTTC
j_gene: TRBJ2-7
d_gene: TRBD2
abundance: -
v_gene: TRBV2

CDR3aa: CASSLVGRTSSTDTQYF
CDR3nt: TGTGCCAGCAGCTTAGTGGGAAGGACGTCTAGCACAGATACGCAGTATTTT
j_gene: TRBJ2-3
d_gene: -
abundance: many
v_gene: TRBV7-2

CDR3aa: CSARDLAGGSKETQYF
CDR3nt: TGCAGTGCTAGAGATTTGGCGGGGGGCTCGAAGGAGACCCAGTACTTC
j_gene: TRBJ2-5
d_gene: TRBD2
abundance: few
v_gene: TRBV20-1

CDR3aa: CAIGLHTDTQYF
CDR3nt: TGTGCCATCGGACTCCACACAGATACGCAGTATTTT
j_gene: TRBJ2-3
d_gene: -
abundance: -
v_gene: TRBV10-3

CDR3aa: CAISEWGSDTQYF
CDR3nt: TGTGCCATCAGTGAGTGGGGGTCAGATACGCAGTATTTT
j_gene: TRBJ2-3
d_gene: -
abundance: -
v_gene: TRBV10-3

CDR3aa: CGSVSGGANGELFF
CDR3nt: TGTGGCAGCGTGAGCGGGGGGGCTAACGGGGAGCTGTTTTTT
j_gene: TRBJ2-2
d_gene: TRBD2
abundance: few
v_gene: TRBV7-2

CDR3aa: CASSRPLSRVTHAEQFF
CDR3nt: TGTGCCAGCAGCCGACCCCTCTCACGGGTGACACACGCTGAGCAGTTCTTC
j_gene: TRBJ2-1
d_gene: -
abundance: few
v_gene: TRBV6-1

CDR3aa: CSAIGAGKDSNQPQHF
CDR3nt: TGCAGTGCTATAGGGGCAGGGAAAGATAGCAATCAGCCCCAGCATTTT
j_gene: TRBJ1-5
d_gene: -
abundance: -
v_gene: TRBV20-1

CDR3aa: CASSYLDRPRTGELFF
CDR3nt: TGTGCCAGCAGCTACCTAGACCGACCGCGGACCGGGGAGCTGTTTTTT
j_gene: TRBJ2-2
d_gene: -
abundance: few
v_gene: TRBV7-8

CDR3aa: CASRQSPYYEQYF
CDR3nt: TGTGCCAGCAGGCAGTCCCCTTACTACGAGCAGTACTTC
j_gene: TRBJ2-7
d_gene: -
abundance: -
v_gene: TRBV2

CDR3aa: CASSVGGGLASKYF
CDR3nt: TGTGCCAGCAGCGTAGGGGGGGGACTAGCCTCAAAGTACTTC
j_gene: TRBJ2-7
d_gene: TRBD2
abundance: -
v_gene: TRBV9

CDR3aa: CASSGPGQGRNYEQYF
CDR3nt: TGTGCCAGCAGTGGACCGGGACAGGGCCGTAATTACGAGCAGTACTTC
j_gene: TRBJ2-7
d_gene: TRBD1
abundance: few
v_gene: TRBV12-3/TRBV12-4

CDR3aa: CASTWGTPSYNEQFF
CDR3nt: TGTGCCAGCACCTGGGGGACACCCTCCTACAATGAGCAGTTCTTC
j_gene: TRBJ2-1
d_gene: -
abundance: -
v_gene: TRBV12-3/TRBV12-4

CDR3aa: CSVAQGGYYEQYF
CDR3nt: TGCAGCGTCGCACAGGGGGGCTACTACGAGCAGTACTTC
j_gene: TRBJ2-7
d_gene: TRBD1
abundance: once
v_gene: TRBV29-1

CDR3aa: CAWTGTSGKYEQYF
CDR3nt: TGTGCCTGGACCGGGACTAGCGGGAAGTACGAGCAGTACTTC
j_gene: TRBJ2-7
d_gene: TRBD2
abundance: -
v_gene: TRBV30

CDR3aa: CAISGRASNTGELFF
CDR3nt: TGTGCCATCAGTGGCAGGGCCTCGAACACCGGGGAGCTGTTTTTT
j_gene: TRBJ2-2
d_gene: -
abundance: -
v_gene: TRBV10-3

CDR3aa: CASSPDYSTDTQYF
CDR3nt: TGCGCCAGCAGTCCCGACTACAGCACAGATACGCAGTATTTT
j_gene: TRBJ2-3
d_gene: -
abundance: -
v_gene: TRBV5-1